Listed below are T cell receptor beta chains from one sample, sequenced in a study of cytomegalovirus exposure and HLA in healthy donors. TCRdb's table, derived via immunoSEQ multiplex PCR, lists solely in-frame clones and lacks some. Among tens of thousands of clones listed, approximately 66% were seen once. Material: PBMCs. Receptors originate from a man aged 50 to 60 in good health and CMV-seropositive. Both conserved end residues are part of each CDR3. Each record gives: J gene, D gene, V gene, clone size, CDR3 length, CDR3 protein, CDR3 DNA. A D gene is named only where the DNA matches it firmly. Some rows mark clone size as missing; the rest say once, few, many or name a class of expanded clone.

j_gene: TRBJ2-7
d_gene: TRBD1
v_gene: TRBV28
abundance: once
len: 15
CDR3aa: CASSPPGQGYYEQYF
CDR3nt: TGTGCCAGCAGCCCGCCGGGACAGGGATACTACGAGCAGTACTTC

j_gene: TRBJ1-3
d_gene: NA
v_gene: TRBV4-1
abundance: NA
len: 16
CDR3aa: CASSPVSSGSGNTIYF
CDR3nt: TGCGCCAGCAGCCCCGTCTCGAGTGGCTCTGGAAACACCATATATTTT

j_gene: TRBJ1-2
d_gene: TRBD1
v_gene: TRBV5-1
abundance: few
len: 15
CDR3aa: CASSLGGTGYYGYTF
CDR3nt: TGCGCCAGCAGCTTGGGGGGGACAGGGTATTATGGCTACACCTTC

j_gene: TRBJ2-1
d_gene: TRBD2
v_gene: TRBV7-2
abundance: once
len: 16
CDR3aa: CASSPDTGGGAIEQFF
CDR3nt: TGTGCCAGCAGCCCCGACACGGGCGGGGGGGCAATTGAGCAGTTCTTC

j_gene: TRBJ2-1
d_gene: TRBD1
v_gene: TRBV7-9
abundance: NA
len: 14
CDR3aa: CASSFWTGGDEQFF
CDR3nt: TGTGCCAGCAGCTTCTGGACAGGGGGCGATGAGCAGTTCTTC

j_gene: TRBJ1-6
d_gene: NA
v_gene: TRBV6-5
abundance: NA
len: 16
CDR3aa: CASSYQGPERGSPLHF
CDR3nt: TGTGCCAGCAGTTACCAAGGCCCGGAAAGAGGATCACCCCTCCACTTT

j_gene: TRBJ2-7
d_gene: TRBD1
v_gene: TRBV19
abundance: NA
len: 14
CDR3aa: CASSPRDRGYEQYF
CDR3nt: TGTGCCAGTAGTCCCCGGGACAGGGGCTACGAGCAGTACTTC

j_gene: TRBJ1-5
d_gene: TRBD1
v_gene: TRBV6-1
abundance: NA
len: 14
CDR3aa: CASSGSTGWQPQHF
CDR3nt: TGTGCCAGCAGCGGGTCGACAGGGTGGCAGCCCCAGCATTTT

j_gene: TRBJ1-1
d_gene: NA
v_gene: TRBV5-1
abundance: NA
len: 13
CDR3aa: CASSWTGLAEAFF
CDR3nt: TGCGCCAGCAGCTGGACGGGACTGGCTGAAGCTTTCTTT

j_gene: TRBJ2-1
d_gene: NA
v_gene: TRBV6-1
abundance: few
len: 11
CDR3aa: CASSVYNEQFF
CDR3nt: TGTGCCAGCAGTGTATACAATGAGCAGTTCTTC

j_gene: TRBJ1-5
d_gene: NA
v_gene: TRBV19
abundance: NA
len: 14
CDR3aa: CASSIRTENQPQHF
CDR3nt: TGTGCCAGTAGTATCCGGACAGAGAATCAGCCCCAGCATTTT

j_gene: TRBJ2-7
d_gene: TRBD1
v_gene: TRBV11-3
abundance: NA
len: 16
CDR3aa: CASSYNRFDRADEQYF
CDR3nt: TGTGCCAGCAGCTACAATCGGTTCGACAGGGCGGACGAGCAGTACTTC

j_gene: TRBJ1-5
d_gene: TRBD1
v_gene: TRBV19
abundance: once
len: 14
CDR3aa: CASSPGQDYQPQHF
CDR3nt: TGTGCCAGTAGCCCGGGACAGGACTATCAGCCCCAGCATTTT

j_gene: TRBJ2-5
d_gene: TRBD2
v_gene: TRBV10-3
abundance: NA
len: 16
CDR3aa: CAISESQAGAQETQYF
CDR3nt: TGTGCCATCAGTGAGTCTCAAGCGGGGGCCCAAGAGACCCAGTACTTC

j_gene: TRBJ1-2
d_gene: TRBD1
v_gene: TRBV30
abundance: NA
len: 15
CDR3aa: CAWSLPGTGGRGYTF
CDR3nt: TGTGCCTGGAGTCTTCCCGGGACAGGGGGCCGTGGCTACACCTTC

j_gene: TRBJ2-3
d_gene: NA
v_gene: TRBV29-1
abundance: NA
len: 12
CDR3aa: CSVAEPTDTQYF
CDR3nt: TGCAGCGTTGCCGAGCCCACAGATACGCAGTATTTT

j_gene: TRBJ1-4
d_gene: NA
v_gene: TRBV7-7
abundance: NA
len: 13
CDR3aa: CASSLNSGEKLFF
CDR3nt: TGTGCCAGCAGCTTAAATTCGGGGGAAAAACTGTTTTTT

j_gene: TRBJ1-2
d_gene: TRBD1
v_gene: TRBV9
abundance: NA
len: 14
CDR3aa: CASSVGQGYYGYTF
CDR3nt: TGTGCCAGCAGCGTAGGACAGGGATACTATGGCTACACCTTC

j_gene: TRBJ1-3
d_gene: NA
v_gene: TRBV30
abundance: NA
len: 14
CDR3aa: CAWGHGYSGNTIYF
CDR3nt: TGTGCCTGGGGACACGGTTACTCTGGAAACACCATATATTTT

j_gene: TRBJ1-6
d_gene: TRBD1
v_gene: TRBV5-4
abundance: NA
len: 14
CDR3aa: CASSPQGGNSPLHF
CDR3nt: TGTGCCAGCAGCCCACAGGGGGGTAATTCACCCCTCCACTTT

j_gene: TRBJ2-7
d_gene: TRBD2
v_gene: TRBV28
abundance: NA
len: 13
CDR3aa: CASTPGGADEQYF
CDR3nt: TGTGCCAGCACCCCGGGGGGGGCCGACGAGCAGTACTTC

j_gene: TRBJ1-2
d_gene: TRBD1
v_gene: TRBV4-2
abundance: NA
len: 15
CDR3aa: CASSQDRTGGWGYTF
CDR3nt: TGTGCCAGCAGCCAAGATAGGACAGGGGGCTGGGGCTACACCTTC

j_gene: TRBJ2-2
d_gene: NA
v_gene: TRBV4-3
abundance: NA
len: 15
CDR3aa: CASSHGGLNTGELFF
CDR3nt: TGCGCCAGCAGCCACGGGGGGCTGAACACCGGGGAGCTGTTTTTT

j_gene: TRBJ2-1
d_gene: NA
v_gene: TRBV6-6
abundance: few
len: 15
CDR3aa: CASSYSSGSYNEQFF
CDR3nt: TGTGCCAGCAGTTACTCGAGCGGCTCCTACAATGAGCAGTTCTTC

j_gene: TRBJ1-6
d_gene: NA
v_gene: TRBV9
abundance: NA
len: 12
CDR3aa: CASSSSGSPLHF
CDR3nt: TGTGCCAGCAGCTCAAGCGGGAGCCCCCTCCACTTT

j_gene: TRBJ2-4
d_gene: NA
v_gene: TRBV4-3
abundance: NA
len: 16
CDR3aa: CASSPSGVRAKNIQYF
CDR3nt: TGCGCCAGCAGCCCCTCGGGGGTGAGGGCCAAAAACATTCAGTACTTC

j_gene: TRBJ1-1
d_gene: NA
v_gene: TRBV10-3
abundance: NA
len: 13
CDR3aa: CAISEAQNTEAFF
CDR3nt: TGTGCCATCAGTGAAGCCCAGAACACTGAAGCTTTCTTT